Listed below are T cell receptor beta chains from one sample, sequenced in a study of T cells in Graves' hyperthyroidism and ophthalmopathy. TCRdb called the multiplex PCR reads again in MiXCR, with one record for every CDR3 protein. The data contain hundreds of thousands of distinct CDR3 sequences, 14% to 15% of them singletons. Material for sequencing was blood. The receptor set was obtained from a man younger than 35 with Graves' ophthalmopathy. The CDR3 runs from the conserved cysteine through the conserved F or W. The D gene is left open where the match is weak. A row's size may be missing; if present it is once, few, many or a size class.

D,V,J,size,CDR3,DNA
NA,TRBV5-8,TRBJ2-7,NA,CASSLESGYEQYF,TGTGCCAGCAGCTTGGAATCTGGGTACGAGCAGTACTTC
TRBD1,TRBV12-3/TRBV12-4,TRBJ1-1,many,CASSLGDRERFF,TGTGCCAGCAGTTTAGGGGACAGGGAAAGATTCTTT
NA,TRBV10-3,TRBJ2-3,few,CAISDLWAPSTDTQYF,TGTGCCATCAGTGACCTCTGGGCCCCTAGCACAGATACGCAGTATTTT
NA,TRBV5-1,TRBJ1-3,few,CASSLLGGAGNTIYF,TGCGCCAGCAGCTTGTTGGGGGGCGCTGGAAACACCATATATTTT
TRBD1,TRBV10-1,TRBJ1-1,few,CASSETQGQTNTEAFF,TGCGCCAGCAGTGAAACCCAGGGACAGACGAACACTGAAGCTTTCTTT
NA,TRBV4-1,TRBJ2-3,NA,CASSRIRGSTDTQYF,TGCGCCAGCAGCCGGATACGGGGGAGCACAGATACGCAGTATTTT
NA,TRBV15,TRBJ1-2,NA,CATSRDWTVGNYGYTF,TGTGCCACCAGCAGAGATTGGACAGTCGGAAACTATGGCTACACCTTC
NA,TRBV10-3,TRBJ2-3,many,CAISGQGTGTTQYF,TGTGCCATCAGTGGTCAGGGGACGGGGACTACGCAGTATTTT
TRBD2,TRBV11-2,TRBJ2-3,many,CASSSGRGVSDTQYF,TGTGCCAGCAGCTCGGGGAGGGGAGTTTCAGATACGCAGTATTTT
NA,TRBV7-9,TRBJ1-4,many,CASSFAGSGEKLFF,TGTGCCAGCAGCTTCGCCGGATCGGGAGAAAAACTGTTTTTT
NA,TRBV12-3/TRBV12-4,TRBJ2-5,few,CAISTGQETQYF,TGTGCCATTTCGACAGGCCAAGAGACCCAGTACTTC
NA,TRBV6-1,TRBJ1-4,many,CASRGRESGTRNEKLFF,TGTGCCAGCAGGGGGAGGGAGTCCGGGACACGAAATGAAAAACTGTTTTTT
NA,TRBV4-1,TRBJ2-5,few,CASSPKLGFQETQYF,TGCGCCAGCAGCCCCAAGTTAGGATTCCAAGAGACCCAGTACTTC
NA,TRBV20-1,TRBJ2-1,many,CSAREGWYNEQFF,TGCAGTGCTAGAGAGGGCTGGTACAATGAGCAGTTCTTC
NA,TRBV24-1,TRBJ2-1,few,CATSDPPVGLDEQFF,TGTGCCACCAGTGACCCCCCCGTGGGGTTGGATGAGCAGTTCTTC
TRBD1,TRBV7-2,TRBJ2-3,many,CASSPDRGFTDTQYF,TGTGCCAGCAGCCCCGACAGGGGGTTCACAGATACGCAGTATTTT
TRBD1,TRBV29-1,TRBJ1-6,NA,CSVKITGGYNSPLHF,TGCAGCGTAAAAATTACAGGGGGTTATAATTCACCCCTCCACTTT
NA,TRBV19,TRBJ1-4,NA,CASSEQRTNEKLFF,TGTGCCAGTAGTGAACAGCGAACTAATGAAAAACTGTTTTTT
NA,TRBV6-1,TRBJ2-7,many,CASSGRQGLEQYF,TGTGCCAGCAGTGGCCGACAGGGACTCGAGCAGTACTTC
NA,TRBV5-6,TRBJ2-1,NA,CASSFGWGSYNEQFF,TGTGCCAGCAGCTTTGGTTGGGGTTCCTACAATGAGCAGTTCTTC
NA,TRBV12-3/TRBV12-4,TRBJ1-5,few,CASSRGGFNQPQHF,TGTGCCAGCAGCCGGGGGGGGTTCAATCAGCCCCAGCATTTT
TRBD2,TRBV29-1,TRBJ2-1,many,CSFAPSGVYNEQFF,TGCAGCTTTGCCCCTAGCGGAGTCTACAATGAGCAGTTCTTC
NA,TRBV7-9,TRBJ1-4,NA,CASSHYRENEKLFF,TGTGCCAGCAGTCACTACAGAGAAAATGAAAAACTGTTTTTT
TRBD2,TRBV29-1,TRBJ2-3,NA,CSVGLAGAFTDTQYF,TGCAGCGTGGGACTAGCGGGGGCGTTCACAGATACGCAGTATTTT
NA,TRBV5-1,TRBJ2-1,many,CASSLYGTNEQFF,TGCGCCAGCAGCTTGTACGGTACCAATGAGCAGTTCTTC
TRBD1,TRBV29-1,TRBJ1-1,many,CSVNQGAGNTEAFF,TGCAGCGTTAATCAGGGGGCAGGTAACACTGAAGCTTTCTTT
NA,TRBV28,TRBJ2-5,many,CASRGVEGPGETQYF,TGTGCCAGCAGGGGGGTCGAGGGACCAGGGGAGACCCAGTACTTC
TRBD2,TRBV9,TRBJ2-3,NA,CASSAGTSGRDDTQYF,TGTGCCAGCAGCGCCGGGACTAGCGGGAGGGACGATACGCAGTATTTT
NA,TRBV7-2,TRBJ2-2,many,CASSRQGWGTGELFF,TGTGCCAGCAGTCGGCAGGGATGGGGGACCGGGGAGCTGTTTTTT
TRBD1,TRBV7-2,TRBJ2-3,many,CASSTQTGSTPTDTQYF,TGTGCCAGCAGCACCCAGACAGGGTCTACACCCACAGATACGCAGTATTTT
TRBD1,TRBV5-6,TRBJ2-7,many,CASSGGTGAYEQYF,TGTGCCAGCAGCGGAGGGACAGGAGCCTACGAGCAGTACTTC
NA,TRBV4-1,TRBJ2-5,few,CASSQGQGASQETQYF,TGCGCCAGCAGCCAAGGGCAGGGCGCTTCCCAAGAGACCCAGTACTTC
NA,TRBV20-1,TRBJ2-5,many,CSARDGAAQETQYF,TGCAGTGCTAGAGATGGGGCAGCGCAAGAGACCCAGTACTTC
TRBD2,TRBV27,TRBJ2-3,many,CASSPRLAVTDTQYF,TGTGCCAGCAGTCCCCGACTAGCGGTCACAGATACGCAGTATTTT
TRBD1,TRBV7-4,TRBJ2-4,many,CASSLRTGGGNIQYF,TGTGCCAGCAGCCTCAGGACAGGGGGGGGAAACATTCAGTACTTC
NA,TRBV7-9,TRBJ1-5,NA,CASSRAPANQPQHF,TGTGCCAGCAGTAGGGCCCCGGCTAATCAGCCCCAGCATTTT
NA,TRBV28,TRBJ1-4,many,CASSLWAGENEKLFF,TGTGCCAGCAGTTTATGGGCCGGGGAAAATGAAAAACTGTTTTTT
TRBD1,TRBV4-2,TRBJ2-1,many,CASSQGGDRGPYNEQFF,TGTGCCAGCAGCCAAGGGGGAGACAGGGGCCCCTACAATGAGCAGTTCTTC
NA,TRBV11-2,TRBJ2-1,many,CASSPRLRGSYNEQFF,TGTGCCAGCAGCCCCCGACTCCGCGGCTCCTACAATGAGCAGTTCTTC
NA,TRBV6-1,TRBJ2-7,many,CASSEASTYEQYF,TGTGCCAGCAGTGAAGCTAGTACCTACGAGCAGTACTTC